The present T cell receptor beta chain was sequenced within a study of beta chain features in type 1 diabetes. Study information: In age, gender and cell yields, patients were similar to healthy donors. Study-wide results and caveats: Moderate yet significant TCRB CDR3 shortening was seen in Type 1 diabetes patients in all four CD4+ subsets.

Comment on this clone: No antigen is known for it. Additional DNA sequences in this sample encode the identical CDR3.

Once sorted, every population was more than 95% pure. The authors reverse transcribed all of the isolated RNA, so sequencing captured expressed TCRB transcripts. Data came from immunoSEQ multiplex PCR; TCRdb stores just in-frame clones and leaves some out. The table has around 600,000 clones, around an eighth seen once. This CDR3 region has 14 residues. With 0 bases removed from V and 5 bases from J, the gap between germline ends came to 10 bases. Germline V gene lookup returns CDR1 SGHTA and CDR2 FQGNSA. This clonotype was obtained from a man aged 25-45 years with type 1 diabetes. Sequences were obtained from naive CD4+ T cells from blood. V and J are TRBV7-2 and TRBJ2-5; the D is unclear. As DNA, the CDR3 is TGTGCCAGCAGCTTAGCGGGGTTGCGCGAGACCCAGTACTTC. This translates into CASSLAGLRETQYF.